A single sample is the source of the 17 T cell receptor beta chains below, sequenced in a study of blood T cell repertoires in COVID-19. Clones were sequenced by immunoSEQ multiplex PCR, and TCRdb holds only the in-frame ones, with some missing. Here the sample spans 120,000 to 150,000 clones, more than 75% being singletons. Sequenced material: peripheral blood. These TCRs come from a man aged 60 to 69 with acute or convalescent COVID-19.

The chain is built from TRBV5-1 and TRBJ1-2; TRBD1 is a possible D gene (6 bases). V was cut by 1 base and J by 1 base, with 11 bases left in between. CDR1 and CDR2 from the germline V gene are SGHRS and YFSETQ. CDR3 size: 15 residues. The CDR3 sequence: CASSLQGGGNYGYTF. Written as DNA, the CDR3 is TGCGCCAGCAGCTTGCAGGGAGGGGGTAACTATGGCTACACCTTC.

The CDR3, as DNA: TGTGCCAGCAGTTCCCTCGCGGGGAGTCAGCCCCAGCATTTT. This encodes CASSSLAGSQPQHF. The chain has TRBV28 and TRBJ1-5; D not resolved. With 4 bases removed from V and 6 bases from J, the gap between germline ends came to 13 bases. The germline V gene encodes CDR1 MDHEN and CDR2 SYDVKM. This CDR3 is 14 amino acids long. Together with reference TRBV28 and TRBJ1-5, the CDR3 gives the full variable domain: DVKVTQSSRYLVKRTGEKVFLECVQDMDHENMFWYRQDPGLGLRLIYFSYDVKMKEKGDIPEGYSVSREKKERFSLILESASTNQTSMYLCASSSLAGSQPQHFGDGTRLSIL.

The chain joins TRBV5-4 to TRBJ2-5; TRBD2 matches at 13 bases. The V and J ends lost 3 bases and 2 bases, in that order; junction bases with no gene match: 1. CDR1 is SGHNT, CDR2 YYREEE, per germline (reference sequence). This CDR3 region has 15 residues. The CDR3 spells CASSSTSGRQETQYF. CDR3 DNA: TGTGCCAGCAGCTCGACTAGCGGGAGGCAAGAGACCCAGTACTTC.

The chain carries TRBV6-5 and TRBJ1-5; D unresolved. The germline V gene encodes CDR1 MNHEY and CDR2 SVGAGI. The CDR3 covers 15 residues. V was shortened by 2 bases and J by 4 bases, with 12 bases between the two germline ends. CDR3 DNA: TGTGCCAGCAGTTACGAGGGTATGGGGAATCAGCCCCAGCATTTT. Translation: CASSYEGMGNQPQHF.

V is TRBV5-5 and J is TRBJ2-5; 7 bases map to TRBD1. The CDR3 runs 15 residues. Germline lookup yields CDR1 SGHKS and CDR2 YYEKEE (reference sequence). V lost 0 bases and J lost 5; bases outside the gene matches: 7. In DNA, the CDR3 is TGTGCCAGCAGCTTGGGACCGTTGGGACAGGAGACCCAGTACTTC. This translates into CASSLGPLGQETQYF.

The chain is built from TRBV2 and TRBJ2-6; 7 bases align to TRBD1. V lost 10 bases and J lost 2; bases outside the gene matches: 8. In germline, CDR1 is SNHLY, CDR2 FYNNEI. The CDR3 runs 15 residues. CDR3 nucleotide sequence: TGTGCCACTCCCACAGGGGCGGCTGGGGCCAACGTCCTGACTTTC. Protein product: CATPTGAAGANVLTF.

This chain uses TRBV7-2 with TRBJ1-1; possibly TRBD1 for D (5 bases). This CDR3 spans 15 amino acids. Trimming stripped 1 base from V and 6 bases from J, with 15 bases between. Germline V gene data show CDR1 as SGHTA and CDR2 as FQGNSA. The CDR3: CASSLGGIKGAEAFF. For the CDR3, the DNA is TGTGCCAGCAGCTTAGGGGGCATAAAAGGGGCTGAAGCTTTCTTT. Together with reference TRBV7-2 and TRBJ1-1, the CDR3 gives the full variable domain: GAGVSQSPSNKVTEKGKDVELRCDPISGHTALYWYRQSLGQGLEFLIYFQGNSAPDKSGLPSDRFSAERTGGSVSTLTIQRTQQEDSAVYLCASSLGGIKGAEAFFGQGTRLTVV.

This clone was detected only a few times. This chain links TRBV7-4 with TRBJ2-1; D is possibly TRBD2 (5 bases). The length of the CDR3 is 14 residues. Germline assignment: CDR1 SGHVT and CDR2 SQSDAQ. With 5 bases removed from V and 4 bases from J, the gap between germline ends came to 12 bases. The CDR3 DNA is TGTGCCAGCAGCCAGAGCGGAGGATACAATGAGCAGTTCTTC. It yields the protein CASSQSGGYNEQFF. The full variable domain, in which reference TRBV7-4 and TRBJ2-1 provide the parts outside the CDR3, is GAGVSQSPRYKVAKRGRDVALRCDSISGHVTLYWYRQTLGQGSEVLTYSQSDAQRDKSGRPSGRFSAERPERSVSTLKIQRTEQGDSAVYLCASSQSGGYNEQFFGPGTRLTVL.

This clone was observed once. The V and J genes are TRBV2 and TRBJ2-1, with 10 bases that match TRBD2. The germline gives CDR1 SNHLY, CDR2 FYNNEI. Trimming removed 7 bases from V and 4 bases from J; junction bases left unmatched: 4. This CDR3 contains 14 residues. CDR3: CASKALAGYNEQFF. The DNA for the CDR3 is TGTGCCAGCAAAGCACTAGCGGGGTACAATGAGCAGTTCTTC.

The chain links TRBV5-5 to TRBJ1-2, with 8 bases fitting TRBD1. J gave up 5 bases and V 4 bases, and 13 bases lay outside the gene matches. Looked up from germline, CDR1 is SGHKS and CDR2 is YYEKEE (reference sequence). The CDR3 is made up of 16 amino acids. In nucleotides, the CDR3 is TGTGCCAGCAGCCAAGGGACAGGCAGGGTTAAGTATGGCTACACCTTC. Encoded protein: CASSQGTGRVKYGYTF.

The CDR3 is CASSPWGERKNIQYF. CDR3 DNA: TGTGCCAGCAGCCCATGGGGGGAAAGGAAAAACATTCAGTACTTC. The chain uses TRBV5-6 and TRBJ2-4; the D gene is possibly TRBD2 (6 bases). Trimming cost V 4 bases and J 4 bases, with 15 bases left between them. The CDR3 is made up of 15 amino acids. In germline, CDR1 is SGHDT, CDR2 YYEEEE.

This clone came up a few times. The gene calls are TRBV14 and TRBJ2-7; possibly TRBD2 for D (6 bases). The CDR3 runs to 13 residues. Trimming stripped 1 base from V and 7 bases from J, with 11 bases between. CDR1 is SGHDN and CDR2 is FVKESK in the germline V gene. The CDR3 bases are TGTGCCAGCAGCCAAGCGGGGGTGTGGGAGCAGTACTTC. It yields the protein CASSQAGVWEQYF.

V and J are TRBV6-5 and TRBJ2-5; D is uncertain. Trimming took 0 bases from V and 5 from J, leaving 7 bases between them. Germline V CDR1 and CDR2: MNHEY, SVGAGI. This CDR3 region has 13 residues. The DNA for the CDR3 is TGTGCCAGCAGTTACTCAGAGAAGGAGACCCAGTACTTC. It codes for CASSYSEKETQYF.

The CDR3 nucleotides read TGTGCCAGCAGCTTAGAGCAGGGGGGCATTCAGTACTTC. Protein: CASSLEQGGIQYF. This rearrangement joins TRBV7-2 to TRBJ2-4, with D perhaps matching TRBD1 (7 bases). Germline CDR1 is SGHTA and CDR2 is FQGNSA. V was trimmed by 1 base and J by 9 bases, leaving 10 bases between them. The CDR3 runs to 13 residues.

The chain carries TRBV27 and TRBJ1-1; weak D call: TRBD1 (6 bases). The germline V and J ends were trimmed by 5 bases and 4 bases, with 17 bases remaining between them. Germline-derived CDR1 and CDR2 are MNHEY and SMNVEV (reference sequence). The CDR3 length is 15 residues. CDR3 nucleotide sequence: TGTGCCAGCAGTCTACAGGGTGGTCGAGCCACTGAAGCTTTCTTT. Translated, it gives CASSLQGGRATEAFF.

CDR3 region: CASSSPGQGVPGANVLTF. The CDR3 bases are TGTGCCAGCAGTTCTCCGGGACAGGGGGTTCCTGGGGCCAACGTCCTGACTTTC. V usage is TRBV2 and J usage is TRBJ2-6; 11 bases are a match to TRBD1. This CDR3 contains 18 residues. Germline assignment: CDR1 SNHLY and CDR2 FYNNEI. V shed 5 bases, J shed 2 bases, and the junction held 8 bases outside the gene matches. Variable domain in full (rest from reference TRBV2 and TRBJ2-6): EPEVTQTPSHQVTQMGQEVILRCVPISNHLYFYWYRQILGQKVEFLVSFYNNEISEKSEIFDDQFSVERPDGSNFTLKIRSTKLEDSAMYFCASSSPGQGVPGANVLTFGAGSRLTVL.

The chain links TRBV5-1 to TRBJ2-5; 8 positions match TRBD1. Per the germline V gene, CDR1 is SGHRS and CDR2 is YFSETQ. The CDR3 covers 16 residues. The V and J ends lost 3 bases and 7 bases, in that order; junction bases with no gene match: 14. As DNA, the CDR3 is TGCGCCAGCAGCTCGTCACCGGGACAGGCCCGAGGGACCCAGTACTTC. Translation: CASSSSPGQARGTQYF.